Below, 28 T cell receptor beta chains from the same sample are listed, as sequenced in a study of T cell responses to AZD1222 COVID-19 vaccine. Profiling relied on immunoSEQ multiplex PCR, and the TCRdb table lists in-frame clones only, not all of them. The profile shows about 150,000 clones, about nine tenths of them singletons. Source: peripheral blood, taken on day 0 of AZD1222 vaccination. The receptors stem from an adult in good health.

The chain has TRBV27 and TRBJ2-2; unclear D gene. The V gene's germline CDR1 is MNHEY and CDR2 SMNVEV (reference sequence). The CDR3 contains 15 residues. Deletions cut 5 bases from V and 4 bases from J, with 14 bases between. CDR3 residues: CASSPRQFGTGELFF. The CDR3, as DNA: TGTGCCAGCAGTCCCCGGCAGTTTGGCACCGGGGAGCTGTTTTTT.

The CDR3: CASIGPTVETQYF. CDR3 sequence (DNA): TGTGCCAGCATCGGGCCAACAGTGGAGACCCAGTACTTC. The chain has TRBV2 and TRBJ2-5; unclear D gene. Germline loops: CDR1 SNHLY, CDR2 FYNNEI. The length of the CDR3 is 13 residues. Deletions cut 7 bases from V and 5 bases from J, with 14 bases between.

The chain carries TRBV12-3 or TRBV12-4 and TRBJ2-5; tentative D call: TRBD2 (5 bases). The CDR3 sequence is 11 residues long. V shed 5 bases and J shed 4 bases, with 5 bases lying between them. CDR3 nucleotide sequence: TGTGCCAGCAGTCGGGGAGAGACCCAGTACTTC. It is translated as CASSRGETQYF.

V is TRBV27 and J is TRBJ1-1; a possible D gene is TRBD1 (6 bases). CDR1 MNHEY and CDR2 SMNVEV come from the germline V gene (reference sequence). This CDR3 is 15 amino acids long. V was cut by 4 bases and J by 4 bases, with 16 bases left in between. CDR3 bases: TGTGCCAGCAGTTATCGAACCAGGGGACGCACTGAAGCTTTCTTT. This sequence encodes CASSYRTRGRTEAFF.

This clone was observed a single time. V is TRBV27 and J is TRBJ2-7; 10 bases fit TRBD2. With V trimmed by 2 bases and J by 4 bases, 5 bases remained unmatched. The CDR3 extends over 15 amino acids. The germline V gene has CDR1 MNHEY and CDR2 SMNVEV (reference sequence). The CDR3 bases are TGTGCCAGCAGTTTAGGATCTAGCGGGAGTTACGAGCAGTACTTC. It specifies CASSLGSSGSYEQYF.

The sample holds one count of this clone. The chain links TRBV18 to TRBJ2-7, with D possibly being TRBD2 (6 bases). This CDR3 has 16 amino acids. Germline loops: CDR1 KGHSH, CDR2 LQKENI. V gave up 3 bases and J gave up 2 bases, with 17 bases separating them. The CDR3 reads CASSPNPSRGTYEQYF. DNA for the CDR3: TGTGCCAGCTCACCCAACCCTAGTCGGGGGACCTACGAGCAGTACTTC. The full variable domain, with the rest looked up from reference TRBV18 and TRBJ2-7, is NAGVMQNPRHLVRRRGQEARLRCSPMKGHSHVYWYRQLPEEGLKFMVYLQKENIIDESGMPKERFSAEFPKEGPSILRIQQVVRGDSAAYFCASSPNPSRGTYEQYFGPGTRLTVT.

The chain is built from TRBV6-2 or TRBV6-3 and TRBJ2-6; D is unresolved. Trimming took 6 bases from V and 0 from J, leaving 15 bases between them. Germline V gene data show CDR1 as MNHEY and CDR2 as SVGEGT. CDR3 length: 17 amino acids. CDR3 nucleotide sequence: TGTGCCAGCAGCCTCTCGGTGGCTCGCTCTGGGGCCAACGTCCTGACTTTC. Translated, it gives CASSLSVARSGANVLTF.

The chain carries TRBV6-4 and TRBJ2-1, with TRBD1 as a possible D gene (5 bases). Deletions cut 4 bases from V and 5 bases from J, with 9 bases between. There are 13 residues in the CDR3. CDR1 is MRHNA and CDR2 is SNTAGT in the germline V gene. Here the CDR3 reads CASSGQINNEQFF. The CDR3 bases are TGTGCCAGCAGTGGACAGATAAACAATGAGCAGTTCTTC.

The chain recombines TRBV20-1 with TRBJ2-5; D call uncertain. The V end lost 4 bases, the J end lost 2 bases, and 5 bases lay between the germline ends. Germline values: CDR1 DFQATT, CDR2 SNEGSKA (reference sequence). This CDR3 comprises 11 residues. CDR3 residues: CSATLQETQYF. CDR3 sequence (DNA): TGCAGTGCTACCCTTCAAGAGACCCAGTACTTC.

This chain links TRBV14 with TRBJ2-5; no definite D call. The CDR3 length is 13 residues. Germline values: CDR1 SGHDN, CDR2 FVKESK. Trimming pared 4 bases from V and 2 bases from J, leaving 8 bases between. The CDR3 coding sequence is TGTGCCAGCAGCCGGCTACTTCAAGAGACCCAGTACTTC. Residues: CASSRLLQETQYF.

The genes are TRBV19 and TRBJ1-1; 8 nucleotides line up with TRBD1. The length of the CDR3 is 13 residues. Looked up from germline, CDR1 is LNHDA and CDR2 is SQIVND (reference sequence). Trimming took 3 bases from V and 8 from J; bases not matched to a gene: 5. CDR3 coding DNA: TGTGCCAGTAGTATTACCAGGGGGCTCGAAGCTTTCTTT. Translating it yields CASSITRGLEAFF.

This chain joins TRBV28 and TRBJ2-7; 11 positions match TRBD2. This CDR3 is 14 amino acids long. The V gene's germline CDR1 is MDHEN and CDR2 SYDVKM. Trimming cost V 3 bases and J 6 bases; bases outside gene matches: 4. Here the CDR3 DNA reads TGTGCCAGCAGTTTGTTAGCGGGAGGGGGCGAGCAGTACTTC. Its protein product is CASSLLAGGGEQYF.

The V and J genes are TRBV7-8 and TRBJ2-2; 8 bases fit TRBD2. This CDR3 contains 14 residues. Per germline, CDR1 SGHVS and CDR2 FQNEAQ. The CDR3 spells CASESAGEVGELFF. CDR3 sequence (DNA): TGTGCTAGTGAGTCAGCGGGAGAGGTCGGGGAGCTGTTTTTT.

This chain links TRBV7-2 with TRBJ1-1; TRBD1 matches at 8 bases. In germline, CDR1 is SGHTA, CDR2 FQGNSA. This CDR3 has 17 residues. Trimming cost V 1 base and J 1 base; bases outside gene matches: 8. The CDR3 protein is CASSLGYPGTGNTEAFF. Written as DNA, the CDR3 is TGTGCCAGCAGCTTAGGATATCCCGGGACAGGGAACACTGAAGCTTTCTTT.

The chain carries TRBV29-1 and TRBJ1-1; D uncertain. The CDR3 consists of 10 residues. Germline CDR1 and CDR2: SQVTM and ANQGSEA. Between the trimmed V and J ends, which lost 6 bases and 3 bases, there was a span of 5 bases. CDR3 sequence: CSVRDTEAFF. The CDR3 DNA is TGCAGCGTGAGGGACACTGAAGCTTTCTTT.

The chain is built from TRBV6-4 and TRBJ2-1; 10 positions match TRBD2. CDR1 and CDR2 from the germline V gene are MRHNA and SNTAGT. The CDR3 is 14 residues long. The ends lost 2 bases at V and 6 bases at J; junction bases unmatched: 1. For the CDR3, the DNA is TGTGCCAGCAGTGACCTAGCGGGAGCCAATGAGCAGTTCTTC. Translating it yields CASSDLAGANEQFF.

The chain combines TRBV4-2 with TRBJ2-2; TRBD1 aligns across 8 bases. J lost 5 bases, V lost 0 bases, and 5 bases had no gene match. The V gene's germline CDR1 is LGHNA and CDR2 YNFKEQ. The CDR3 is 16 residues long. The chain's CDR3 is CASSQDVQGATGELFF. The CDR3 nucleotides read TGTGCCAGCAGCCAAGATGTCCAGGGGGCTACCGGGGAGCTGTTTTTT.

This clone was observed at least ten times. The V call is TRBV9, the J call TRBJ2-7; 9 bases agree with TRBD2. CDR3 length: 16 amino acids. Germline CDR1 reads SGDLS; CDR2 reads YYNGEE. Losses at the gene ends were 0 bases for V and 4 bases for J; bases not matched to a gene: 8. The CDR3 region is CASSVEGDSGSYEQYF. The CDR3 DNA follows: TGTGCCAGCAGCGTAGAAGGGGATAGCGGGAGTTACGAGCAGTACTTC.

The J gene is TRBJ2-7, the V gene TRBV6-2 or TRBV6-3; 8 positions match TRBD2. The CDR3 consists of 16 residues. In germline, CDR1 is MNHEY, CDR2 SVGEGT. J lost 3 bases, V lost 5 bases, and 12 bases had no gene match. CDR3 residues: CASSTPPGRADYEQYF. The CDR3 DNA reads TGTGCCAGCAGTACGCCCCCCGGGAGGGCCGACTACGAGCAGTACTTC.

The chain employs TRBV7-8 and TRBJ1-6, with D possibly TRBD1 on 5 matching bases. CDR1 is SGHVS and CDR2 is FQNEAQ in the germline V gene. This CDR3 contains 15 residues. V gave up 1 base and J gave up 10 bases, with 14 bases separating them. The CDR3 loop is CASSLGERAGSPLHF. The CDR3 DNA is TGTGCCAGCAGCTTAGGGGAGAGGGCAGGGTCACCCCTCCACTTT.

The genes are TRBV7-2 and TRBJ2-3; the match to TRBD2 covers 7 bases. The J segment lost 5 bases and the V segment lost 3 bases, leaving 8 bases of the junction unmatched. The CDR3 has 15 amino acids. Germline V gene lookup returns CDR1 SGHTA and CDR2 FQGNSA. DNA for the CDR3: TGTGCCAGCAGCTTCGATGGGCTAGCGGTAGATACGCAGTATTTT. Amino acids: CASSFDGLAVDTQYF.

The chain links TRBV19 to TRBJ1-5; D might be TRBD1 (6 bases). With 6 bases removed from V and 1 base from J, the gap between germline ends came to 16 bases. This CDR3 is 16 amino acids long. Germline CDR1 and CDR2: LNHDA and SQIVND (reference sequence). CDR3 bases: TGTGCCAGTAGCCTTATTGCCGGGGGCAGCAATCAGCCCCAGCATTTT. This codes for CASSLIAGGSNQPQHF.

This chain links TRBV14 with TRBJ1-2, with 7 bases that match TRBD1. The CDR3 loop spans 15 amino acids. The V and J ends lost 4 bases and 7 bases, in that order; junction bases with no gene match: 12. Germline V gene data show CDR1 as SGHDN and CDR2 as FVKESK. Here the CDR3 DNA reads TGTGCCAGCAGCCGGCACCTCGGACAGGCCGTTGGCTACACCTTC. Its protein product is CASSRHLGQAVGYTF. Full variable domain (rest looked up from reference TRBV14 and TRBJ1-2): EAGVTQFPSHSVIEKGQTVTLRCDPISGHDNLYWYRRVMGKEIKFLLHFVKESKQDESGMPNNRFLAERTGGTYSTLKVQPAELEDSGVYFCASSRHLGQAVGYTFGSGTRLTVV.

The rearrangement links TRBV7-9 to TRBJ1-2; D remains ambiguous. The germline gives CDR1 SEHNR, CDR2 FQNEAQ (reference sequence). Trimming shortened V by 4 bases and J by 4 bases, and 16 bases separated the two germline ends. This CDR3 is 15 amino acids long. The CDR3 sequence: CASSSRTPSVYGYTF. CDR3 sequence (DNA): TGTGCCAGCAGCTCCCGGACCCCCTCGGTCTATGGCTACACCTTC.

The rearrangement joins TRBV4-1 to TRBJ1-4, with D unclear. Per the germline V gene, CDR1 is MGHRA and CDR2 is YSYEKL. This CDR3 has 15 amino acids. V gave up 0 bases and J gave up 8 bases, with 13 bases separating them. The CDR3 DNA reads TGCGCCAGCAGCCAAGATAACTGGGCGGGGGAAAAACTGTTTTTT. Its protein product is CASSQDNWAGEKLFF.

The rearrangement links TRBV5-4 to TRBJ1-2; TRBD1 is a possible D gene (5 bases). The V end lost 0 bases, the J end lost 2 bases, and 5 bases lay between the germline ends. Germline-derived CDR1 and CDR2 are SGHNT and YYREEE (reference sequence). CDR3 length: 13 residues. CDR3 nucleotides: TGTGCCAGCAGCTTGGAGGGGAACTATGGCTACACCTTC. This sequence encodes CASSLEGNYGYTF.

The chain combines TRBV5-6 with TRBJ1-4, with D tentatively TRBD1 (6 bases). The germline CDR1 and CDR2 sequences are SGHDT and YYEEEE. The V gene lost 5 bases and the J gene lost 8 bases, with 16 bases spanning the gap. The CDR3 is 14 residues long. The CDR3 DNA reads TGTGCCAGCAGTCGGGACAAAGCGGGGGAAAAACTGTTTTTT. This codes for CASSRDKAGEKLFF.

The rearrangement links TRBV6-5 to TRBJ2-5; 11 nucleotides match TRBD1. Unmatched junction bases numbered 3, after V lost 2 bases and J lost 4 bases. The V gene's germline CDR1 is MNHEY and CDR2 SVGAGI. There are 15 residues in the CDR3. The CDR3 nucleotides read TGTGCCAGCAGTTACCGGACAGGGGGCATAGAGACCCAGTACTTC. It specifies CASSYRTGGIETQYF.